Listed below are T cell receptor beta chains from one sample, sequenced in a study of T-cell reconstitution after alpha-beta-depleted transplantation in children. TCRdb reprocessed the PCR reads via MiXCR and lists one record per CDR3 protein. The sample includes hundreds of thousands of distinct CDR3 sequences, around an eighth of them seen just once. Material: PBMCs from the stem cell graft donor, obtained from the stem cell graft. The receptors originated from a human donor who donated a stem cell graft to a child with combined immunodeficiency. The CDR3 runs from the conserved cysteine through the conserved F or W. D genes are given only for firm matches.

D	J	V	CDR3
TRBD1	TRBJ2-6	TRBV3-1	CASSQNYRGSGANVLTF
-	TRBJ2-3	TRBV28	CASSPLAGMGTDTQYF
-	TRBJ1-1	TRBV5-1	CASRQRDRGTEAFF
TRBD1	TRBJ2-6	TRBV6-1	CASRLGQGGSGANVLTF
TRBD2	TRBJ2-1	TRBV20-1	CSATRGPSGRDEQFF
-	TRBJ2-7	TRBV10-3	CAIGGQPYEQYF
-	TRBJ2-7	TRBV24-1	CATSAQGSYEQYF
TRBD2	TRBJ2-1	TRBV5-5	CASILTVRGGRNEQFF
TRBD1	TRBJ2-7	TRBV2	CASRNRGMTLYEQYF
-	TRBJ2-6	TRBV6-2/TRBV6-3	CASKAGPSGANVLTF
-	TRBJ2-7	TRBV28	CASSSRGVTYEQYF
-	TRBJ2-1	TRBV7-9	CASSLVRGFNNEQFF
-	TRBJ2-1	TRBV4-3	CASSQAGNYNEQFF
TRBD1	TRBJ1-1	TRBV29-1	CSVEVPPGGPQAFF
TRBD2	TRBJ2-7	TRBV20-1	CSARPRAGVGYGQYF
-	TRBJ2-7	TRBV30	CAWSGSGYEQYF
-	TRBJ2-3	TRBV20-1	CSAFGPGFADTQYF
TRBD2	TRBJ2-1	TRBV10-3	CATQRLAGGRYSYNEQFF
-	TRBJ2-1	TRBV30	CAWSGSPSSYNEQFF
TRBD1	TRBJ2-7	TRBV15	CATSRELNRGREQYF
TRBD1	TRBJ2-7	TRBV6-2/TRBV6-3	CASSPLGTAVYEQYF
-	TRBJ2-3	TRBV27	CASSLADADTQYF
-	TRBJ1-1	TRBV29-1	CSVFGTEYSAFF
TRBD1	TRBJ2-7	TRBV3-1	CASCLRGTGGGEQYF
TRBD1	TRBJ1-6	TRBV12-3/TRBV12-4	CASSLQGLDSPLHF
-	TRBJ1-2	TRBV24-1	CATIDLGSNYGYTF
TRBD2	TRBJ2-1	TRBV30	CAWSTRLAGYNEQFF
-	TRBJ2-6	TRBV6-2/TRBV6-3	CASTEQGDGANVLTF
-	TRBJ1-1	TRBV24-1	CATSDLTGQEAFF
TRBD1	TRBJ2-6	TRBV29-1	CSVDTGGGSGANVLTF
-	TRBJ2-2	TRBV10-3	CAIRGRNTGELFF